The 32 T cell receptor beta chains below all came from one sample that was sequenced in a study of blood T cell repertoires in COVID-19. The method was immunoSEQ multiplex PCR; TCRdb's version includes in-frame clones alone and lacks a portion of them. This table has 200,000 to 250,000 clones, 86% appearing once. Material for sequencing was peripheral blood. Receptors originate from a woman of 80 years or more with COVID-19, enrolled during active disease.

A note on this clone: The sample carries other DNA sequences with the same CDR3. CDR3: CASSSRGVNTEAFF. CDR3 nucleotides: TGTGCCAGCAGCTCCAGGGGGGTGAACACTGAAGCTTTCTTT. The J gene is TRBJ1-1, the V gene TRBV7-9, with TRBD1 identical over 7 bases. The V and J ends lost 4 bases and 0 bases, in that order; junction bases with no gene match: 2. Germline V gives CDR1 SEHNR, CDR2 FQNEAQ (reference sequence). This CDR3 comprises 14 residues.

Written as DNA, the CDR3 is TGTGCCAGTAGGCCCGGCAGGGCAGGGGTTGGAAACACCATATATTTT. Translation gives CASRPGRAGVGNTIYF. The chain uses TRBV19 and TRBJ1-3, with D possibly TRBD1 on 6 matching bases. V was pared by 6 bases and J by 3 bases, with 18 bases between. CDR3 length: 16 residues. Germline V gene data show CDR1 as LNHDA and CDR2 as SQIVND (reference sequence).

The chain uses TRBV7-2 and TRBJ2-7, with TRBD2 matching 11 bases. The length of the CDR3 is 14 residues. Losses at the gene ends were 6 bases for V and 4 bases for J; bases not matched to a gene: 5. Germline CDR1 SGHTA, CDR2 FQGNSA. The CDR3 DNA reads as TGTGCCAGCAGACCGGGGACTAGCGGTTACGAGCAGTACTTC. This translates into CASRPGTSGYEQYF.

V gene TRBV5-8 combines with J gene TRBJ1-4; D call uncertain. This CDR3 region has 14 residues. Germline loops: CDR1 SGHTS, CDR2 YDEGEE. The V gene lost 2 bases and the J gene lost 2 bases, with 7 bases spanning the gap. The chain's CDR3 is CASSFSVTNEKLFF. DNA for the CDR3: TGTGCCAGCAGCTTTTCTGTTACTAATGAAAAACTGTTTTTT.

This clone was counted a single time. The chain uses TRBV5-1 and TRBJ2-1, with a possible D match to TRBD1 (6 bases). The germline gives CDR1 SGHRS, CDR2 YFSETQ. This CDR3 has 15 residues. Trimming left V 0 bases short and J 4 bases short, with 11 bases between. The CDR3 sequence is CASSLADSSYNEQFF. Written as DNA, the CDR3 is TGCGCCAGCAGCTTGGCGGACAGCAGTTACAATGAGCAGTTCTTC.

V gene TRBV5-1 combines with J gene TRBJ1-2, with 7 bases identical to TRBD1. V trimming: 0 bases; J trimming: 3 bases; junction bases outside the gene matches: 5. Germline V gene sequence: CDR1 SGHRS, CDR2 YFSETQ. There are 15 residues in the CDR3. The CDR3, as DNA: TGCGCCAGCAGCTTGGGAGGGGGCTCGTACTATGGCTACACCTTC. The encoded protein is CASSLGGGSYYGYTF.

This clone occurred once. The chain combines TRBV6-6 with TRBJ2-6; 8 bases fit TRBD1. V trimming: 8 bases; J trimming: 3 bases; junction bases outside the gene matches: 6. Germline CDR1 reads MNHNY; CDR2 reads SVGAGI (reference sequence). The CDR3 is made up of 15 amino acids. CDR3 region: CASGQGGSGANVLTF. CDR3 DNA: TGTGCCAGCGGACAGGGCGGTAGTGGGGCCAACGTCCTGACTTTC.

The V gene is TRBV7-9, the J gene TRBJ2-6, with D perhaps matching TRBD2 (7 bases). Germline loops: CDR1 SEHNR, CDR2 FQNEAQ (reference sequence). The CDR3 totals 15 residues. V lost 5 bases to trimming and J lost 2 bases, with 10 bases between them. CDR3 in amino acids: CASSPGGTGANVLTF. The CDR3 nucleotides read TGTGCCAGCAGCCCGGGGGGCACTGGGGCCAACGTCCTGACTTTC.

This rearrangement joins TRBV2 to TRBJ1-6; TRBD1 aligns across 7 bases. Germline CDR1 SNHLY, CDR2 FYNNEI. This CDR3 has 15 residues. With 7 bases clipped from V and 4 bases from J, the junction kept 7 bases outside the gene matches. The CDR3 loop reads CASKTGPGYNSPLHF. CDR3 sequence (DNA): TGTGCCAGCAAGACAGGGCCGGGTTATAATTCACCCCTCCACTTT.

CDR3 DNA sequence: TGTGCCAGCTCACCTAGGACAGACATGAACACTGAAGCTTTCTTT. Its translation: CASSPRTDMNTEAFF. The V and J genes are TRBV18 and TRBJ1-1; possibly TRBD1 for D (6 bases). V dropped 3 bases and J dropped 0 bases, with 11 bases sitting between them. This CDR3 region has 15 residues. Germline V gives CDR1 KGHSH, CDR2 LQKENI.

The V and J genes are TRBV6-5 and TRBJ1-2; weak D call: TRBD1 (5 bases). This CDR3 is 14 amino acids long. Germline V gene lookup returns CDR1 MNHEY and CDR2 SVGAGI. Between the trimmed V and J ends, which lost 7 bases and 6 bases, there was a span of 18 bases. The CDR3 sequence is CASNNGPGEHGYTF. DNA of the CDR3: TGTGCCAGCAATAACGGCCCGGGGGAGCATGGCTACACCTTC.

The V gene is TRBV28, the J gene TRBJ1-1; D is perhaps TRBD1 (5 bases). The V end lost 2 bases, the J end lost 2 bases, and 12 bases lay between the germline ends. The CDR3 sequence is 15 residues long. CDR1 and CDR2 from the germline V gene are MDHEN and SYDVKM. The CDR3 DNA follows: TGTGCCAGCAGTTTAAAGGGGTACTTAAACACTGAAGCTTTCTTT. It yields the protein CASSLKGYLNTEAFF. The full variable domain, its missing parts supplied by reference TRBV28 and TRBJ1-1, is DVKVTQSSRYLVKRTGEKVFLECVQDMDHENMFWYRQDPGLGLRLIYFSYDVKMKEKGDIPEGYSVSREKKERFSLILESASTNQTSMYLCASSLKGYLNTEAFFGQGTRLTVV.

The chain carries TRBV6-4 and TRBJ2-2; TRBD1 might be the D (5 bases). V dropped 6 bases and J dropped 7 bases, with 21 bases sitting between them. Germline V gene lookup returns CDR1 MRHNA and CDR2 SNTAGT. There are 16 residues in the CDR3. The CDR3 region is CASSLRVSRMVGELFF. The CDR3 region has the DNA TGTGCCAGCAGCCTCAGGGTTTCACGGATGGTCGGGGAGCTGTTTTTT.

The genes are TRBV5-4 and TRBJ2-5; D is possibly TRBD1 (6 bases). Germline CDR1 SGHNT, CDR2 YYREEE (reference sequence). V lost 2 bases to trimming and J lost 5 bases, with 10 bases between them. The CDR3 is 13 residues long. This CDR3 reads CASSFRGTETQYF. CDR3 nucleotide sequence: TGTGCCAGCAGCTTCAGGGGAACGGAGACCCAGTACTTC.

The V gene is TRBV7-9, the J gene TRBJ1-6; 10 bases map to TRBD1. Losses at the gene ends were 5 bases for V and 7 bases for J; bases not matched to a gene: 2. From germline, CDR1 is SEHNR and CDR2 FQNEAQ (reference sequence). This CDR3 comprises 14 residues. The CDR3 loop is CASSRDRGNSPLHF. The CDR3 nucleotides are TGTGCCAGCAGCCGGGACAGGGGCAATTCACCCCTCCACTTT.

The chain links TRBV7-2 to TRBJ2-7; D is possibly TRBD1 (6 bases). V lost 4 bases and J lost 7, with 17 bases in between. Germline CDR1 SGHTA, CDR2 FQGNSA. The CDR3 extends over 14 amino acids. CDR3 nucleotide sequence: TGTGCCAGCAGCTCGGGACAATCCTCGGCAGAGCAGTACTTC. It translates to CASSSGQSSAEQYF.

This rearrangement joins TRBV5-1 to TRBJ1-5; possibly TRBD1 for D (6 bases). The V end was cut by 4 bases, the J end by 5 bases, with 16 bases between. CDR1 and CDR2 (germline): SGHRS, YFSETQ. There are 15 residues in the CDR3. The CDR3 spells CASSLGGGTDQPQHF. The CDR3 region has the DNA TGCGCCAGCAGCCTTGGGGGGGGCACCGATCAGCCCCAGCATTTT.

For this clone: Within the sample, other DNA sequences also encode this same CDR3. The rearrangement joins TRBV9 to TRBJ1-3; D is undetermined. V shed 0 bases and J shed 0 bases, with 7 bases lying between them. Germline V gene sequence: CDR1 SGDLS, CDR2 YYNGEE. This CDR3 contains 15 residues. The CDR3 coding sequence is TGTGCCAGCAGCGTAGGCACAGTCTCTGGAAACACCATATATTTT. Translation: CASSVGTVSGNTIYF.

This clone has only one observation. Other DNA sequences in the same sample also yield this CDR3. The CDR3 sequence is CAWSVRDEQFF. The CDR3 coding sequence is TGTGCCTGGAGTGTACGGGATGAGCAGTTCTTC. This sequence joins TRBV30 and TRBJ2-1, with unresolved D. The CDR3 is 11 residues long. Germline V lookup: CDR1 GTSNPN, CDR2 SVGIG (reference sequence). Trimming removed 0 bases from V and 8 bases from J, with 5 bases in between. Full variable domain (outside the CDR3, taken from reference TRBV30 and TRBJ2-1): SQTIHQWPATLVQPVGSPLSLECTVEGTSNPNLYWYRQAAGRGLQLLFYSVGIGQISSEVPQNLSASRPQDRQFILSSKKLLLSDSGFYLCAWSVRDEQFFGPGTRLTVL.

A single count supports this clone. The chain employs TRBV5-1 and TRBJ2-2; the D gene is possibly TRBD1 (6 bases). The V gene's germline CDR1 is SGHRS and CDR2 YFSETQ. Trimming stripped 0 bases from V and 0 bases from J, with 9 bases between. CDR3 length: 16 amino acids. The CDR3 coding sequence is TGCGCCAGCAGCTTGGGTGGGGGCTCGAACACCGGGGAGCTGTTTTTT. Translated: CASSLGGGSNTGELFF. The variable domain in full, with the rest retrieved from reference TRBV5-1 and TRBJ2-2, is KAGVTQTPRYLIKTRGQQVTLSCSPISGHRSVSWYQQTPGQGLQFLFEYFSETQRNKGNFPGRFSGRQFSNSRSEMNVSTLELGDSALYLCASSLGGGSNTGELFFGEGSRLTVL.

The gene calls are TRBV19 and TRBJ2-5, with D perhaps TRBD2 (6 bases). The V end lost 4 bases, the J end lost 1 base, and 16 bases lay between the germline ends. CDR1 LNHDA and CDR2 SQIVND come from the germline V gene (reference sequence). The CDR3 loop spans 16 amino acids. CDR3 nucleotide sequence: TGTGCCAGTAGTAAGACTAGTATCGGGTCCCAAGAGACCCAGTACTTC. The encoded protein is CASSKTSIGSQETQYF.

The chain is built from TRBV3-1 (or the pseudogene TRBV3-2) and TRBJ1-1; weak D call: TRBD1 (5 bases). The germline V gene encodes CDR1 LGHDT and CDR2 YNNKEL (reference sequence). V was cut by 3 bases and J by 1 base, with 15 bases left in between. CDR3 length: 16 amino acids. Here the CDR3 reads CASSHRDPGRNTEAFF. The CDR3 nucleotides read TGTGCCAGCAGCCATAGGGACCCCGGGAGGAACACTGAAGCTTTCTTT.

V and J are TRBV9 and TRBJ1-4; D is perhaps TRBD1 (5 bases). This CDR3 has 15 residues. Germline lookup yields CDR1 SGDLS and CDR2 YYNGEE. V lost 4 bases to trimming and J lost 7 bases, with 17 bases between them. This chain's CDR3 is CASSPNPTGGEKLFF. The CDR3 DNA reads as TGTGCCAGCAGCCCGAACCCCACAGGCGGTGAAAAACTGTTTTTT.

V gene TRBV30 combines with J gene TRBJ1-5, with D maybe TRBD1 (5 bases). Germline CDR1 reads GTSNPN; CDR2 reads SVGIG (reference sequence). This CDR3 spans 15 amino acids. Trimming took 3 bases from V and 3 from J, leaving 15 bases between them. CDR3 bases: TGTGCCTGGAGCCCCCGGGGGACTTTCAATCAGCCCCAGCATTTT. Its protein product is CAWSPRGTFNQPQHF.

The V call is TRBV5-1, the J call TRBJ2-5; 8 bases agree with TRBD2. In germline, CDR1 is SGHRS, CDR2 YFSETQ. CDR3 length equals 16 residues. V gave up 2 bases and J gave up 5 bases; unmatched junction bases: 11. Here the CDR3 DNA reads TGCGCCAGCAGCTTTGGCGGGGGGCCAGGGGTCGAGACCCAGTACTTC. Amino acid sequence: CASSFGGGPGVETQYF.

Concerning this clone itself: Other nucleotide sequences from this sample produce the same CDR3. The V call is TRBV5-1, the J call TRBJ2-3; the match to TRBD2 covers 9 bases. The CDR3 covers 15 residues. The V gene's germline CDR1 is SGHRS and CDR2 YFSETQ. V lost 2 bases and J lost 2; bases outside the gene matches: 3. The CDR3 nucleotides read TGCGCCAGCAGCTTCAGCGGGGGGAACACAGATACGCAGTATTTT. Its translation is CASSFSGGNTDTQYF.

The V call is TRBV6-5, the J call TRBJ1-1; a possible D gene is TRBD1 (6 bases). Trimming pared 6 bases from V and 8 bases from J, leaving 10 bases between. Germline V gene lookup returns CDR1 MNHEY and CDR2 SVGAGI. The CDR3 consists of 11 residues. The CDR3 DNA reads TGTGCCAGCAGACGGACAGCCGAAGCTTTCTTT. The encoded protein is CASRRTAEAFF.

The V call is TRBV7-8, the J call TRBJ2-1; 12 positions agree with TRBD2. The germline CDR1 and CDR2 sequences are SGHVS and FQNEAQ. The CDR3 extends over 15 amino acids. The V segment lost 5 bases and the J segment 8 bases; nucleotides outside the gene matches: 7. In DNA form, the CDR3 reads TGTGCCAGCAGCACGACTAGCGGGGGTATTCATGAGCAGTTCTTC. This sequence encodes CASSTTSGGIHEQFF.

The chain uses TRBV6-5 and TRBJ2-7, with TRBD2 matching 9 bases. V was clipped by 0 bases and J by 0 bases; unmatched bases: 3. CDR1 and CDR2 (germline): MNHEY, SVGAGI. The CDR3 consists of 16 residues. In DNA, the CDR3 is TGTGCCAGCAGTTACTCGACTAGCGGTAGCTCCTACGAGCAGTACTTC. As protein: CASSYSTSGSSYEQYF.

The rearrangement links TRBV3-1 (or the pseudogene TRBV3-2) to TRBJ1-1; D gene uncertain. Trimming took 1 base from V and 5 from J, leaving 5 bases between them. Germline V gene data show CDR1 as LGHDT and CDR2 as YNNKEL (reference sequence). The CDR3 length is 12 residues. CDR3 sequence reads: CASSQVKTEAFF. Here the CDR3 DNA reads TGTGCCAGCAGCCAAGTCAAAACTGAAGCTTTCTTT.

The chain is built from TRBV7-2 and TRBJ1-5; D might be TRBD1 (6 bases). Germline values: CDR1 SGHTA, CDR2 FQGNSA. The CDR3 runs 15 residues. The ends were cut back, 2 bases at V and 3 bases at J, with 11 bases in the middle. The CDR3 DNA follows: TGTGCCAGCAGCTTAAGGACAGACCTCAATCAGCCCCAGCATTTT. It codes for CASSLRTDLNQPQHF.

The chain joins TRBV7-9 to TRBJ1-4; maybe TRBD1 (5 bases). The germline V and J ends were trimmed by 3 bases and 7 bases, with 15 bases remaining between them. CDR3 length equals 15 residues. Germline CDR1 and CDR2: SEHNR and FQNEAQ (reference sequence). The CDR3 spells CASSFKGPGSEKLFF. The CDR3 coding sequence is TGTGCCAGCAGCTTTAAGGGGCCTGGAAGTGAAAAACTGTTTTTT.